Below, 2 T cell receptor beta chains from the same sample are listed, as sequenced in a study of blood T cell repertoires in COVID-19. The assay was immunoSEQ multiplex PCR, and TCRdb's table has in-frame clones only and misses some. The table records around 93,000 clones, 80% to 90% of them present only once. The sample consisted of peripheral blood. All receptors derive from a man older than 75 with acute or convalescent COVID-19.

The V and J genes are TRBV18 and TRBJ1-1, with 9 bases fitting TRBD1. V lost 2 bases, J lost 6 bases, and 4 bases stayed unmatched. Germline V lookup: CDR1 KGHSH, CDR2 LQKENI. This CDR3 comprises 14 residues. CDR3 in amino acids: CASSPTGGVSEAFF. The CDR3 nucleotides are TGTGCCAGCTCACCAACAGGGGGCGTATCTGAAGCTTTCTTT.

J is TRBJ1-3 and V is TRBV21-1; the table assigns TRBD1, which was not confirmed against the DNA. TRBV21-1 represents a pseudogene. The CDR3 extends over 15 amino acids. The CDR3 spells CASGKQGYSGNTIYF. In DNA, the CDR3 is TGTGCCAGCGGAAAACAGGGGTACTCTGGAAACACCATATATTTT.